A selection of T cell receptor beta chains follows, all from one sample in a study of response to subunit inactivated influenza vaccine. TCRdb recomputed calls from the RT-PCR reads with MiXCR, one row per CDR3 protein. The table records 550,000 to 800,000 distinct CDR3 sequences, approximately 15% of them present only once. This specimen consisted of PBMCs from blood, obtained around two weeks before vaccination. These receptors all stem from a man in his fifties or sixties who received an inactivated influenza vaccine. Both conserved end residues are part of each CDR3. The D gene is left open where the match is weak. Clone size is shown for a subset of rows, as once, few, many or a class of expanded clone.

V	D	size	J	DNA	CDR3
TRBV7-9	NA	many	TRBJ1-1	TGTGCCAGCAGCTTAAAACAGGGGAACACTGAAGCTTTCTTT	CASSLKQGNTEAFF
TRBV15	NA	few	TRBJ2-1	TGTGCCACCAGCGGCTTGGCGGTCTACAATGAGCAGTTCTTC	CATSGLAVYNEQFF
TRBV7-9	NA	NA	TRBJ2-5	TGTGCCAGCAGCCCTCTAGAGTACCAAGAGACCCAGTACTTC	CASSPLEYQETQYF
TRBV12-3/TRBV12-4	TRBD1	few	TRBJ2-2	TGTGCCAGCAGAACACAGGGGGCGCATACCGGGGAGCTGTTTTTT	CASRTQGAHTGELFF
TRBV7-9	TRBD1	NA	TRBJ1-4	TGTGCCACCGAGACAGGGTGGAATGAAAAACTGTTTTTT	CATETGWNEKLFF
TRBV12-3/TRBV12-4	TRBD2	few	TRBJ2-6	TGTGCCAGCAGTTCGGGACTAGCCGGGGCCAACGTCCTGACTTTC	CASSSGLAGANVLTF
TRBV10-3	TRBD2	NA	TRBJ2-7	TGTGCCATCAGTGAGTCGAAAAGCGGGAACAGGTACGAGCAGTACTTC	CAISESKSGNRYEQYF
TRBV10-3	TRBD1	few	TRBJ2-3	TGTGCCATCAGGGGGACAGGGGTTAAAGCAGATACGCAGTATTTT	CAIRGTGVKADTQYF
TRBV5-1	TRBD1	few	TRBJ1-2	TGCGCCAGCACACTTATAACTGAGGACAGGGGACCCTATGGCTACACCTTC	CASTLITEDRGPYGYTF
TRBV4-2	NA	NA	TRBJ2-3	TGTGCCAGCAGCCAAGACCTCCCAGATACGCAGTATTTT	CASSQDLPDTQYF